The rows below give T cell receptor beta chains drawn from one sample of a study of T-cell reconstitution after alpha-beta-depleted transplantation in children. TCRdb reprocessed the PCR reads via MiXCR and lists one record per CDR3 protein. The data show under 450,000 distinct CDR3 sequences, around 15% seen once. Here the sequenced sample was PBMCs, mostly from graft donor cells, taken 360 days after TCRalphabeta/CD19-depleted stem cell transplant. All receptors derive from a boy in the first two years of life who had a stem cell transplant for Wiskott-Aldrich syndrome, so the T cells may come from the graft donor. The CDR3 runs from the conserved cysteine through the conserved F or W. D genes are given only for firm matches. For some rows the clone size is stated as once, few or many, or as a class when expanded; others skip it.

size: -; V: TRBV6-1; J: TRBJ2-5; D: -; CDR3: CASSRRVKGETQYF; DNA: TGTGCCAGCAGTCGCAGGGTGAAGGGGGAGACCCAGTACTTC
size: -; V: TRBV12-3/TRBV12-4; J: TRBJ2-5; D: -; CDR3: CASSPPGIQETQYF; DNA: TGTGCCAGCAGTCCCCCCGGGATCCAAGAGACCCAGTACTTC
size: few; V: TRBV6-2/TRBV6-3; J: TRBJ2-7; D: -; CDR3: CASSYSEGPYEQYF; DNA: TGTGCCAGCAGTTACTCGGAAGGCCCCTACGAGCAGTACTTC
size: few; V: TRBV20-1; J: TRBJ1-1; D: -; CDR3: CSARDPSGATEAFF; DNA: TGCAGTGCTAGAGATCCTTCAGGGGCGACTGAAGCTTTCTTT
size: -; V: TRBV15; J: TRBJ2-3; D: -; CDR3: CATKEPLTDTQYF; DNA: TGTGCCACCAAGGAACCCCTCACAGATACGCAGTATTTT
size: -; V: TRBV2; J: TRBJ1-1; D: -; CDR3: CASSERRGNTEAFF; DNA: TGTGCCAGCAGTGAACGCCGGGGAAACACTGAAGCTTTCTTT
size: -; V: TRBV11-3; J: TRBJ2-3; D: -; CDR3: CASSPAAVGTDTQYF; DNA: TGTGCCAGCAGCCCCGCAGCGGTCGGCACAGATACGCAGTATTTT
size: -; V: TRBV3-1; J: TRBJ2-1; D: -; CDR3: CASSQVDGEQFF; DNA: TGTGCCAGCAGCCAAGTGGACGGTGAGCAGTTCTTC
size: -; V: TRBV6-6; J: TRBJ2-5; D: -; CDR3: CASSYFIDETQYF; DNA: TGTGCCAGCAGTTACTTTATCGATGAGACCCAGTACTTC
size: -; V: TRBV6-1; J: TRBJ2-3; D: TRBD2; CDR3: CASSDLAGGMADTQYF; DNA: TGTGCCAGCAGTGATCTAGCGGGGGGGATGGCAGATACGCAGTATTTT
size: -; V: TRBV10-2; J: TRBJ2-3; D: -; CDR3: CASSDRRARTDTQYF; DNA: TGCGCCAGCAGTGATCGGCGGGCCCGCACAGATACGCAGTATTTT
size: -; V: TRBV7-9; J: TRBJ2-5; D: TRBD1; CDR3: CASSLGGQIQETQYF; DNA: TGTGCCAGCAGCTTAGGGGGACAGATTCAAGAGACCCAGTACTTC
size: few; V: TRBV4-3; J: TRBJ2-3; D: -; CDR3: CASSQDGGTDTQYF; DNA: TGCGCCAGCAGCCAAGATGGGGGCACAGATACGCAGTATTTT
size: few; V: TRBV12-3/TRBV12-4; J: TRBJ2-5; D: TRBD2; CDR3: CASSSRTPGGETQYF; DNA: TGTGCCAGCAGTTCTCGGACACCGGGGGGTGAGACCCAGTACTTC
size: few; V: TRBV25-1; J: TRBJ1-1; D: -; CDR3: CASSVSTGNTEAFF; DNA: TGTGCCAGCAGTGTCTCGACAGGGAACACTGAAGCTTTCTTT
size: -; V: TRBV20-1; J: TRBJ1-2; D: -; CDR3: CSARSLGGYGYTF; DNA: TGCAGTGCGAGAAGCCTTGGAGGCTATGGCTACACCTTC
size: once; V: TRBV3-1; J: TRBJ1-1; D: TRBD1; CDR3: CASSPRQGRRMNTEAFF; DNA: TGTGCCAGCAGCCCTCGACAGGGCCGGAGAATGAACACTGAAGCTTTCTTT
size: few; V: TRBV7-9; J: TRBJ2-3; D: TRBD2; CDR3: CASIGSEGAGTQYF; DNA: TGTGCCAGCATCGGTAGTGAGGGAGCGGGGACGCAGTATTTT
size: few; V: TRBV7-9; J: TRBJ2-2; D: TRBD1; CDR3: CASSLGTGLNTGELFF; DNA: TGTGCCAGCAGCTTAGGGACAGGTCTGAACACCGGGGAGCTGTTTTTT
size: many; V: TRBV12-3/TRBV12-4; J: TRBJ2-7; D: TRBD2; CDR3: CASSPRTSGGDEQYF; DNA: TGTGCCAGCAGTCCACGGACTAGCGGGGGGGATGAGCAGTACTTC
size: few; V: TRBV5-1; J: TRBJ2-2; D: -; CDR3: CASSGDRPNTGELFF; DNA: TGCGCCAGCAGCGGAGACAGGCCGAACACCGGGGAGCTGTTTTTT
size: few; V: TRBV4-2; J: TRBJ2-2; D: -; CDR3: CASSQEAGNTGELFF; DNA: TGTGCCAGCAGCCAAGAGGCAGGGAACACCGGGGAGCTGTTTTTT
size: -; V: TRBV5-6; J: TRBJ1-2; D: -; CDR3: CASSFMGYGYTF; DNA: TGTGCCAGCAGCTTCATGGGCTATGGCTACACCTTC
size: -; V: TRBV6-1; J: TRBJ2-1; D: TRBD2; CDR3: CASKPGLASSEQFF; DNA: TGTGCCAGCAAACCGGGACTAGCATCCAGTGAGCAGTTCTTC
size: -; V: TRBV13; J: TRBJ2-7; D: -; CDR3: CASSFDRRVSYEQYF; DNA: TGTGCCAGCAGCTTTGACCGCAGGGTTAGCTACGAGCAGTACTTC
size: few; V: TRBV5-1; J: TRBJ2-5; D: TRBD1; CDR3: CASSFYRGQETQYF; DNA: TGCGCCAGCAGCTTCTACAGGGGTCAAGAGACCCAGTACTTC
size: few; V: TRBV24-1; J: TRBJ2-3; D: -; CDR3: CATGDFRSSTDTQYF; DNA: TGTGCCACTGGGGACTTCAGATCGAGCACAGATACGCAGTATTTT
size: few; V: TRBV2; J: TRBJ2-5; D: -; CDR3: CASSDVPSTPQYF; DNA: TGTGCCAGCAGTGACGTGCCTAGTACACCCCAGTACTTC
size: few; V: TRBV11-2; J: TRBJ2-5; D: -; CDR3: CASSLVPGAETQYF; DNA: TGTGCCAGCAGCTTAGTTCCAGGGGCAGAGACCCAGTACTTC
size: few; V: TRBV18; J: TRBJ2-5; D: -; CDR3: CASSPRGGVGETQYF; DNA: TGTGCCAGCTCACCAAGAGGAGGGGTTGGGGAGACCCAGTACTTC
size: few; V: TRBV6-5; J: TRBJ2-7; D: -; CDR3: CASSYSTNIYEQYF; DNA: TGTGCCAGCAGTTACTCGACTAACATCTACGAGCAGTACTTC
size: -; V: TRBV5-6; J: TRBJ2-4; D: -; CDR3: CASSLSAARQSKNIQYF; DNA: TGTGCCAGCAGCCTCTCTGCTGCGCGACAATCCAAAAACATTCAGTACTTC
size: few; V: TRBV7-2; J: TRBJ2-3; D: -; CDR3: CASRLTGRSTDTQYF; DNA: TGTGCCAGCAGATTAACAGGGAGGAGCACAGATACGCAGTATTTT
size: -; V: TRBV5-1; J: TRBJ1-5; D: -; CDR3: CASSLGGYNQPQHF; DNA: TGCGCCAGCAGCTTGGGGGGCTACAATCAGCCCCAGCATTTT
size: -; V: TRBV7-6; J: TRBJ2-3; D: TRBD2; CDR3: CASSETSGGTTDTQYF; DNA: TGTGCCAGCAGCGAAACTAGCGGGGGGACTACAGATACGCAGTATTTT
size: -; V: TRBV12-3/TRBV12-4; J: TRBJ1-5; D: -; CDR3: CASSHTGRGIGSNQPQHF; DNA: TGTGCCAGCAGCCATACAGGTAGGGGCATCGGGAGCAATCAGCCCCAGCATTTT
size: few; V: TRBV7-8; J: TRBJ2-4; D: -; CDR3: CASSLVLAKNIQYF; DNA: TGTGCCAGCAGCTTAGTCCTAGCCAAAAACATTCAGTACTTC
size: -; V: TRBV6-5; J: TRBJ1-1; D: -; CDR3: CASSYWRGRTEAFF; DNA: TGTGCCAGCAGTTACTGGAGGGGGAGGACTGAAGCTTTCTTT
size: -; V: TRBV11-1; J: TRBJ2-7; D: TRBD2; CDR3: CASSLAKLAGGPFTYEQYF; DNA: TGTGCCAGCAGCTTAGCTAAACTAGCGGGAGGTCCGTTCACCTACGAGCAGTACTTC
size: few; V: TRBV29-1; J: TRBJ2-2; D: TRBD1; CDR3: CSVLDRGAGELFF; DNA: TGCAGCGTCTTGGACAGGGGGGCCGGGGAGCTGTTTTTT
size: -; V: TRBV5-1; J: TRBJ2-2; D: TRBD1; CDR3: CASTRTGPLSTGELFF; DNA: TGCGCCAGCACCCGGACAGGTCCGCTTAGCACCGGGGAGCTGTTTTTT
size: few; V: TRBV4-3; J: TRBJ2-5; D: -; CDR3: CASSQRGVQGIQETQYF; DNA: TGCGCCAGCAGCCAACGTGGTGTGCAGGGGATTCAAGAGACCCAGTACTTC
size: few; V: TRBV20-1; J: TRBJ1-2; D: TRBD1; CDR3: CSARVRTGDNGYTF; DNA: TGCAGTGCTAGAGTCCGGACAGGGGATAATGGCTACACCTTC
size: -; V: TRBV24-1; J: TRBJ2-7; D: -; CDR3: CATSQPSVSSYEQYF; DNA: TGTGCCACCAGCCAACCTTCAGTCAGCTCCTACGAGCAGTACTTC
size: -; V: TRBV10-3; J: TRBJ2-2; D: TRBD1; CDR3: CAISLDRVTGELFF; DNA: TGTGCCATCAGCCTGGACAGGGTCACCGGGGAGCTGTTTTTT
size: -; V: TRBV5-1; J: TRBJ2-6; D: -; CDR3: CASSPKTGANVLTF; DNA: TGCGCCAGCAGCCCCAAAACTGGGGCCAACGTCCTGACTTTC
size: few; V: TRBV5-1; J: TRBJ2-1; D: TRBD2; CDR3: CASSSTSGSSYNEQFF; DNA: TGCGCCAGCAGCTCGACTAGCGGGAGCTCCTACAATGAGCAGTTCTTC
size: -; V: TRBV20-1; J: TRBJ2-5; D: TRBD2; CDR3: CSATSGGFYQETQYF; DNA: TGCAGTGCTACTAGCGGGGGGTTTTACCAAGAGACCCAGTACTTC
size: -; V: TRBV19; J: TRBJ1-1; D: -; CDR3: CASSKSQNTEAFF; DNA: TGTGCCAGTAGTAAAAGTCAGAACACTGAAGCTTTCTTT
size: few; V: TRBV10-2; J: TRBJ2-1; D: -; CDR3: CASSVGPIYNEQFF; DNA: TGCGCCAGCAGTGTAGGCCCTATTTACAATGAGCAGTTCTTC
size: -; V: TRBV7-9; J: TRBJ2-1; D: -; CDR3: CASRDQGKQFF; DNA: TGTGCCAGCAGGGACCAGGGAAAGCAGTTCTTC
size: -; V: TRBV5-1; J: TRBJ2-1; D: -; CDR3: CASSLAGVRYNEQFF; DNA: TGCGCCAGCAGCTTGGCAGGGGTGAGGTACAATGAGCAGTTCTTC
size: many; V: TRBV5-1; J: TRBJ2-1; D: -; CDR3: CASSLGWLVYNEQFF; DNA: TGCGCCAGCAGCTTGGGTTGGCTGGTCTACAATGAGCAGTTCTTC
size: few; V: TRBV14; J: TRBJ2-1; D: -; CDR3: CASSQDAVFSYNEQFF; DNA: TGTGCCAGCAGCCAAGATGCGGTGTTCTCCTACAATGAGCAGTTCTTC
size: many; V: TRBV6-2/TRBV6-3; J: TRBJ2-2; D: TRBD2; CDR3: CASSYSLAGVNTGELFF; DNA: TGTGCCAGCAGTTACTCGCTAGCGGGAGTGAACACCGGGGAGCTGTTTTTT
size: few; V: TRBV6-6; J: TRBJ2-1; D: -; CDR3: CVSGLSSYNEQFF; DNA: TGTGTGTCCGGGTTGAGCTCCTACAATGAGCAGTTCTTC
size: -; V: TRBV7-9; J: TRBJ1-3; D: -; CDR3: CASSLVIPGNTIYF; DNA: TGTGCCAGCAGCTTAGTCATTCCTGGAAACACCATATATTTT
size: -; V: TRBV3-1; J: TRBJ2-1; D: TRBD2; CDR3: CASSSFSGTRIFRRIF; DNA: TGTGCCAGCAGCTCTTTTTCCGGGACTAGAATCTTTAGGCGGATCTTC
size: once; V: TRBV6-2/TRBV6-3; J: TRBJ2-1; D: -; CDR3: CPSSYLRNNEQFF; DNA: TGTCCCAGCAGTTACTTGCGGAACAATGAGCAGTTCTTC
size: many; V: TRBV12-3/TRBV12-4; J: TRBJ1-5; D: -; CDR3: CASSFTGFAQPQHF; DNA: TGTGCCAGCAGTTTTACCGGGTTTGCTCAGCCCCAGCATTTT